The clone carrying this T cell receptor beta chain appeared a few times. Generated by immunoSEQ multiplex PCR, the TCRdb table keeps only in-frame clones and is missing some. The sample has about 49,000 clones; 75% to 90% are singletons. The data are from a study of OX40 agonist ivuxolimab in advanced cancers. Samples were taken at baseline and on day 1 of cycles 4 and 7. V dropped 0 bases and J dropped 1 base, with 7 bases sitting between them. CDR1 is MGHRA, CDR2 YSYEKL, per germline. There are 15 residues in the CDR3. V is TRBV4-1 and J is TRBJ1-5, with D uncertain. The receptor comes from an adult with an advanced solid tumor such as melanoma, head and neck, liver or kidney cancer. Material: CD4+ or CD8+ T cells sorted from blood, obtained in a trial of the OX40 agonist ivuxolimab. Here the CDR3 DNA reads TGCGCCAGCAGCCAAGAGAGGTCCAGCAATCAGCCCCAGCATTTT. It yields the protein CASSQERSSNQPQHF.